Each of the 8 T cell receptor beta chains below was sequenced from the same sample in a study of T cell responses to AZD1222 COVID-19 vaccine. The data were produced by immunoSEQ multiplex PCR, yet TCRdb's version contains in-frame clones alone and is incomplete. Of roughly 270,000 clones listed, almost 95% are singletons. The sample in question was peripheral blood, obtained 28 days after the second AZD1222 dose. The receptors stem from an adult who received the AZD1222 COVID-19 vaccine.

The V and J genes are TRBV24-1 and TRBJ2-7; D is perhaps TRBD1 or TRBD2 (5 bases each). The CDR3 is 14 residues long. V was trimmed by 9 bases and J by 5 bases, leaving 19 bases between them. Germline assignment: CDR1 KGHDR and CDR2 SFDVKD. CDR3 sequence: CATSIKVGAHEQYF. The CDR3 DNA sequence: TGTGCCACCTCTATAAAGGTCGGGGCGCACGAGCAGTACTTC.

The chain joins TRBV4-3 to TRBJ2-7, with D maybe TRBD1 (5 bases). This CDR3 is built from 17 residues. Per germline, CDR1 LGHNA and CDR2 YSLEER. Trimming shortened V by 2 bases and J by 3 bases, and 20 bases separated the two germline ends. The CDR3 region is CASSQNPPVGRDYEQYF. As DNA, the CDR3 is TGCGCCAGCAGCCAAAACCCCCCGGTTGGCAGGGACTACGAGCAGTACTTC.

CDR3 sequence reads: CASSLFGGGNTEAFF. CDR3 bases: TGTGCCAGCAGTTTATTTGGGGGGGGTAACACTGAAGCTTTCTTT. The chain links TRBV28 to TRBJ1-1, with D possibly TRBD1 on 5 matching bases. From germline, CDR1 is MDHEN and CDR2 SYDVKM. Trimming removed 1 base at V and 2 bases at J, with 11 bases between. This CDR3 is built from 15 residues.

Details on this clone: Other DNA sequences in the sample encode the same CDR3. The V and J genes are TRBV20-1 and TRBJ2-7; maybe TRBD2 (5 bases). The CDR3 runs to 11 residues. Trimming cost V 0 bases and J 7 bases, with 7 bases left between them. CDR1 and CDR2 from the germline V gene are DFQATT and SNEGSKA (reference sequence). The CDR3 here is CSARDPGEQYF. The CDR3 coding sequence is TGCAGTGCTAGAGACCCGGGGGAGCAGTACTTC.

The chain employs TRBV28 and TRBJ1-6, with D possibly matching TRBD1 (6 bases). V was clipped by 8 bases and J by 8 bases, with 13 bases between them. CDR3 length: 13 amino acids. Germline loops: CDR1 MDHEN, CDR2 SYDVKM. CDR3: CASAGKGDSPLHF. The CDR3 bases are TGTGCCAGCGCCGGAAAGGGGGATTCACCCCTCCACTTT.

This chain uses TRBV5-1 with TRBJ2-5; D unresolved. The CDR3 length is 13 residues. Trimming shortened V by 0 bases and J by 5 bases, and 8 bases separated the two germline ends. Looked up from germline, CDR1 is SGHRS and CDR2 is YFSETQ. This CDR3 is CASSLEGVETQYF. The CDR3 nucleotides are TGCGCCAGCAGCTTGGAGGGTGTGGAGACCCAGTACTTC.

The V and J genes are TRBV4-1 and TRBJ2-1; 8 bases agree with TRBD1. V shed 1 base, J shed 6 bases, and the junction held 5 bases outside the gene matches. The length of the CDR3 is 15 residues. Germline V gene sequence: CDR1 MGHRA, CDR2 YSYEKL. The DNA of the CDR3 is TGCGCCAGCAGCCAAGGGACAGGGTCCGGCAATGAGCAGTTCTTC. It codes for CASSQGTGSGNEQFF.

V and J are TRBV19 and TRBJ1-5, with D possibly matching TRBD1 (6 bases). Germline CDR1 LNHDA, CDR2 SQIVND (reference sequence). Trimming took off 8 bases at V and 5 bases at J, with 10 bases between the two ends. CDR3 length: 12 residues. CDR3 sequence reads: CASWDTYQPQHF. CDR3 nucleotides: TGTGCCAGTTGGGACACATATCAGCCCCAGCATTTT.